This paragraph covers one T cell receptor beta chain sequence. The CDR3 sequence is 17 residues long. The V gene's germline CDR1 is LNHNV and CDR2 YYDKDF (reference sequence). The J segment lost 1 base and the V segment lost 1 base, leaving 5 bases of the junction unmatched. These data originate in a study of blood T cell repertoires in COVID-19. On the study more broadly: Material from acute and convalescent COVID-19 was sourced from the United States, Italy and Spain.

Assay: immunoSEQ multiplex PCR; the TCRdb copy retains only in-frame clones and omits some. The repertoire includes around 80,000 clones, 90% of them detected once, and roughly 0.78% sits in the top ten. Sequenced input: peripheral blood. The receptor was isolated from a woman at least 80 years old with acute or convalescent COVID-19. This chain uses TRBV15 with TRBJ1-2; 11 positions agree with TRBD1. DNA for the CDR3: TGTGCCACCAGCAGAGGACGGACAGGGGGCTTTAACTATGGCTACACCTTC. Translation gives CATSRGRTGGFNYGYTF. Complete variable domain (other parts from reference TRBV15 and TRBJ1-2): DAMVIQNPRYQVTQFGKPVTLSCSQTLNHNVMYWYQQKSSQAPKLLFHYYDKDFNNEADTPDNFQSRRPNTSFCFLDIRSPGLGDTAMYLCATSRGRTGGFNYGYTFGSGTRLTVV.